This T cell receptor beta chain comes out of a study of T cell repertoires in cytomegalovirus infection. Background on the study: Indicated by public TCR beta signatures were CMV infection and matching HLA type.

Findings and limits, study-wide: In two of eight donors, the top clonotype was HLA-C-restricted CMV-specific.

This clonotype was counted a few times. The antigen remains unidentified. CDR1 is SGHTA and CDR2 is FQGNSA in the germline V gene. V lost 1 base and J 4 bases, leaving 11 bases between the germline ends. The CDR3 is made up of 15 amino acids. TCRdb processed the reads anew with MiXCR; each CDR3 protein has one entry. The sample holds roughly 150,000 distinct CDR3 sequences; about a quarter are singletons and the top ten take around 9.9%. The sequencing input was PBMCs. The rearrangement joins TRBV7-2 to TRBJ1-5; D possibly corresponds to TRBD1 (5 bases). The source is a human donor in good health (CMV status not recorded). Some clones in this sample may be carry-over from other donors' samples. CDR3 protein: CASSLDAGGNQPQHF. The DNA for the CDR3 is TGTGCCAGCAGCTTAGACGCGGGGGGGAATCAGCCCCAGCATTTT.